This T cell receptor beta chain was profiled in a study of blood T cell repertoires in COVID-19. Study information: Samples taken during acute and convalescent COVID-19 were collected in the United States, Italy and Spain. Sample material is recorded as cDNA or gDNA derived from T cells, B-cell-depleted T cells, or PBMCs.

In the source study's methods: Reference gene primers were amplified, and this amplification served to estimate nucleated cell counts. Sequencing was performed with immunoSEQ multiplex PCR; in TCRdb, only in-frame clones are kept and a portion is missing. That table furnishes V, J and clone size, whereas the DNA furnished D and trimming. The repertoire holds 70,000 to 100,000 clones, with 85% to 95% as singletons. The specimen sequenced was peripheral blood. The TCR was taken from a man in his sixties with acute or convalescent COVID-19.

CDR3 nucleotide sequence: TGTGCCAGCAGTTTTTGGAGGGATTCACCCCTCCACTTT. This encodes CASSFWRDSPLHF. The V and J genes are TRBV27 and TRBJ1-6; D ambiguous. The V gene lost 3 bases and the J gene lost 8 bases, with 8 bases spanning the gap. Germline-derived CDR1 and CDR2 are MNHEY and SMNVEV (reference sequence). CDR3 size: 13 residues.